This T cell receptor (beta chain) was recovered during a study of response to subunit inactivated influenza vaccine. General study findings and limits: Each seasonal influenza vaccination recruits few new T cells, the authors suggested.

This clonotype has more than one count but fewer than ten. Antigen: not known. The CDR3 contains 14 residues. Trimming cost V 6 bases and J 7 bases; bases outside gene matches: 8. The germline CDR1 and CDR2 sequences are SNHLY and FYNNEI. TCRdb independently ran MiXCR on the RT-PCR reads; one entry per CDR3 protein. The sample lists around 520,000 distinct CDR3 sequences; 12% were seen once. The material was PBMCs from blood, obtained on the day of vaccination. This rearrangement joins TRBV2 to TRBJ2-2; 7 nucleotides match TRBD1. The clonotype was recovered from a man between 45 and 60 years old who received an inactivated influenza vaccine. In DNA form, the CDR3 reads TGTGCCAGCAGCGGACAGGTCGGGTTCGGGGAGCTGTTTTTT. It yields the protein CASSGQVGFGELFF.